These 6 T cell receptor beta chains share one sample of origin, sequenced in a study of T cell repertoires in cytomegalovirus infection. A single record per CDR3 protein comes from TCRdb applying MiXCR to the reads. Of 250,000 or so distinct CDR3 sequences detected, less than 9.5% appear once; the ten largest clones hold more than 13%. The sample consisted of PBMCs. The receptors originated from a human donor in good health (CMV status not recorded). Some clones in this sample may be carry-over from other donors' samples.

This clonotype was recorded many times. This chain links TRBV7-4 with TRBJ1-2; D is uncertain. Germline CDR1 reads SGHVT; CDR2 reads SQSDAQ. The CDR3 runs 14 residues. The V end was cut by 3 bases, the J end by 8 bases, with 16 bases between. The CDR3 nucleotides are TGTGCCAGCAGCTTGGAGGTAAACAGTTGCGGCTACACCTTC. It codes for CASSLEVNSCGYTF.

The chain couples TRBV5-1 to TRBJ2-2, with 7 nucleotides matching TRBD1. CDR1 is SGHRS, CDR2 YFSETQ, per germline. The CDR3 has 14 amino acids. V shed 4 bases, J shed 3 bases, and the junction held 3 bases outside the gene matches. The CDR3 region is CASSGGQHTGELFF. In nucleotides, the CDR3 is TGCGCCAGCAGCGGGGGACAGCACACCGGGGAGCTGTTTTTT.

This clonotype was picked up many times. The genes are TRBV6-5 and TRBJ1-2; tentatively, D is TRBD1 (5 bases). The length of the CDR3 is 15 residues. The V and J ends lost 2 bases and 0 bases respectively, with 10 bases between them. Germline CDR1 is MNHEY and CDR2 is SVGAGI. The CDR3 here is CASSYMGGSNYGYTF. In DNA, the CDR3 is TGTGCCAGCAGTTACATGGGGGGTTCTAACTATGGCTACACCTTC.

Ten or more counts support this clonotype. The J gene is TRBJ2-7, the V gene TRBV7-8; either TRBD1 or TRBD2 may supply D (6 bases each). The V end lost 4 bases, the J end lost 0 bases, and 13 bases lay between the germline ends. The CDR3 extends over 15 amino acids. Germline V gene lookup returns CDR1 SGHVS and CDR2 FQNEAQ. As DNA, the CDR3 is TGTGCCAGCAGCTCCGGGGGCGCCAGCTCCTACGAGCAGTACTTC. It codes for CASSSGGASSYEQYF.

This clonotype appeared a few times. V and J are TRBV28 and TRBJ1-1; a possible D gene is TRBD1 (5 bases). The CDR3 is 16 amino acids. Trimming removed 2 bases from V and 1 base from J, with 14 bases in between. Germline V gives CDR1 MDHEN, CDR2 SYDVKM. The chain's CDR3 is CASSLTGPRGNTEAFF. CDR3 nucleotide sequence: TGTGCCAGCAGTTTAACGGGGCCCCGCGGGAACACTGAAGCTTTCTTT.

Many counts were recorded for this clonotype. V usage is TRBV7-3 and J usage is TRBJ2-3, with 9 bases aligning to TRBD1. There are 15 residues in the CDR3. Trimming at V came to 1 base and at J to 5 bases, leaving 4 bases not matched to a gene. Germline V CDR1 and CDR2: SGHTA, FQGTGA. CDR3 amino acids: CASSLRDRVLDTQYF. For the CDR3, the DNA is TGTGCCAGCAGCTTAAGGGACAGGGTCCTAGATACGCAGTATTTT.